The clone carrying this T cell receptor beta chain was counted between two and nine times. Stated time point: newly diagnosed GD, antithyroid drugs for less than 3 months. Scientists built the TCR library using RNA that was extracted from PBMCs. Tubes containing EDTA received roughly 8.8 milliliters of drawn peripheral blood. CDR3 regions were amplified by Arm-PCR using iRepertoire HTBI primers to build TCR beta libraries. Using its own MiXCR run on the multiplex PCR reads, TCRdb lists one record per CDR3 protein. The profile shows 550,000 to 650,000 distinct CDR3 sequences, roughly a sixth of them singletons. The data belong to a study of regulatory T cells in long-lasting Graves disease. In addition, the sample was reused for a study of T cells in Graves' hyperthyroidism and ophthalmopathy.

This TCR was sampled from a young man with Graves disease. Sequenced material: peripheral blood mononuclear cells (PBMCs), taken at new diagnosis, from a patient treated with antithyroid drugs.

CDR3 coding DNA: TGCGCCAGCAGCCAAGATATAGCCAGTCAAGAGACCCAGTTCTTC. Its translation: CASSQDIASQETQFF. The chain employs TRBV4-1 and TRBJ2-1; D is uncertain. The CDR3 is 15 amino acids. CDR1 is MGHRA and CDR2 is YSYEKL in the germline V gene. Trimming took off 0 bases at V and 13 bases at J, with 19 bases between the two ends.